These T cell receptor beta chains were read from a single sample in a study of healthy donors' naive CD4 and CD8 T cells. TCRdb analysed the reads with MiXCR anew, one entry per CDR3 protein. The sample contains roughly 200,000 distinct CDR3 sequences, about 76% of which appear only once. The source material was naive CD4+ and CD8+ T cells sorted from blood, pooled from several donors. The receptors shown here come from a pool of human donors in good health; the sample pools cells from several healthy donors. The CDR3 runs from the conserved cysteine through the conserved F or W. A D gene is named only where the DNA matches it firmly. Clone size is not always given. Where it is, it says once, few, many or a class for expanded clones.

V gene: TRBV6-1; J gene: TRBJ1-1; D gene: TRBD1; clone size: -; CDR3 protein: CASSQTRQGQRPEAFF; CDR3 DNA: TGTGCCAGCAGTCAAACCCGACAGGGGCAACGACCTGAAGCTTTCTTT
V gene: TRBV6-5; J gene: TRBJ2-7; D gene: -; clone size: many; CDR3 protein: CASSYGGSYEQYF; CDR3 DNA: TGTGCCAGCAGTTACGGCGGATCCTACGAGCAGTACTTC
V gene: TRBV15; J gene: TRBJ1-2; D gene: TRBD1; clone size: -; CDR3 protein: CATSSRDRGNSSYGYTF; CDR3 DNA: TGTGCCACCAGCAGTCGAGACAGGGGAAATAGTAGCTATGGCTACACCTTC
V gene: TRBV24-1; J gene: TRBJ1-2; D gene: -; clone size: -; CDR3 protein: CATSDFGGPGGYGYTF; CDR3 DNA: TGTGCCACCAGTGATTTTGGGGGACCCGGAGGCTATGGCTACACCTTC
V gene: TRBV29-1; J gene: TRBJ2-1; D gene: TRBD2; clone size: -; CDR3 protein: CSVEDRVGLGEQFF; CDR3 DNA: TGCAGCGTTGAAGACAGGGTGGGACTAGGTGAGCAGTTCTTC
V gene: TRBV27; J gene: TRBJ2-1; D gene: TRBD2; clone size: -; CDR3 protein: CASSFGGRAYNEQFF; CDR3 DNA: TGTGCCAGCAGTTTTGGCGGGAGGGCTTACAATGAGCAGTTCTTC
V gene: TRBV19; J gene: TRBJ2-1; D gene: TRBD1; clone size: few; CDR3 protein: CASQPPGQFYNEQFF; CDR3 DNA: TGTGCCAGTCAACCTCCGGGACAGTTCTACAATGAGCAGTTCTTC
V gene: TRBV7-2; J gene: TRBJ1-1; D gene: TRBD1; clone size: once; CDR3 protein: CASSQGVTNTEAFF; CDR3 DNA: TGTGCCAGCAGCCAGGGGGTCACGAACACTGAAGCTTTCTTT
V gene: TRBV19; J gene: TRBJ2-7; D gene: -; clone size: -; CDR3 protein: CASIAREPPYEQYF; CDR3 DNA: TGTGCCAGTATTGCCCGGGAGCCCCCCTACGAGCAGTACTTC
V gene: TRBV27; J gene: TRBJ2-7; D gene: -; clone size: -; CDR3 protein: CASSSSAHEQYF; CDR3 DNA: TGTGCCAGCAGCTCCTCGGCCCACGAGCAGTACTTC
V gene: TRBV5-6; J gene: TRBJ1-1; D gene: -; clone size: few; CDR3 protein: CASSLMGSEAFF; CDR3 DNA: TGTGCCAGCAGCTTGATGGGATCTGAAGCTTTCTTT
V gene: TRBV29-1; J gene: TRBJ1-2; D gene: -; clone size: -; CDR3 protein: CSVEGRSWGYTF; CDR3 DNA: TGCAGCGTTGAGGGTCGATCCTGGGGCTACACCTTC
V gene: TRBV29-1; J gene: TRBJ2-2; D gene: -; clone size: -; CDR3 protein: CSARRAEDGELFF; CDR3 DNA: TGCAGCGCTCGGAGGGCCGAGGACGGGGAGCTGTTTTTT
V gene: TRBV4-1; J gene: TRBJ2-1; D gene: -; clone size: -; CDR3 protein: CASSQEKGANEQFF; CDR3 DNA: TGTGCCAGCAGCCAAGAAAAGGGCGCCAATGAGCAGTTCTTC
V gene: TRBV29-1; J gene: TRBJ1-2; D gene: -; clone size: -; CDR3 protein: CSTTAEVGYTF; CDR3 DNA: TGCAGTACGACGGCGGAGGTTGGCTACACCTTC
V gene: TRBV6-2/TRBV6-3; J gene: TRBJ2-7; D gene: TRBD1; clone size: -; CDR3 protein: CASSRTGSYEQYF; CDR3 DNA: TGTGCCAGCAGTCGGACAGGATCCTACGAGCAGTACTTC
V gene: TRBV2; J gene: TRBJ1-1; D gene: -; clone size: -; CDR3 protein: CASTDPRRARTEAFF; CDR3 DNA: TGTGCCAGCACCGACCCCCGGAGGGCAAGGACTGAAGCTTTCTTT
V gene: TRBV29-1; J gene: TRBJ2-1; D gene: -; clone size: once; CDR3 protein: CSVAFGGAYNEQFF; CDR3 DNA: TGCAGCGTCGCCTTTGGCGGAGCCTACAATGAGCAGTTCTTC
V gene: TRBV29-1; J gene: TRBJ1-2; D gene: -; clone size: -; CDR3 protein: CSVADREVGGYTF; CDR3 DNA: TGCAGCGTTGCAGACAGAGAAGTTGGTGGCTACACCTTC
V gene: TRBV5-6; J gene: TRBJ1-2; D gene: TRBD1; clone size: -; CDR3 protein: CASSLVAGTGVGYTF; CDR3 DNA: TGTGCCAGCAGCTTGGTCGCCGGTACAGGGGTCGGCTACACCTTC
V gene: TRBV29-1; J gene: TRBJ1-1; D gene: TRBD1; clone size: -; CDR3 protein: CSVEGRGQGNTEAFF; CDR3 DNA: TGCAGCGTTGAAGGTCGGGGACAGGGGAACACTGAAGCTTTCTTT
V gene: TRBV5-7; J gene: TRBJ1-1; D gene: -; clone size: -; CDR3 protein: CASRIEGELTEAFF; CDR3 DNA: TGTGCCAGCAGGATAGAGGGGGAACTTACTGAAGCTTTCTTT
V gene: TRBV30; J gene: TRBJ2-7; D gene: -; clone size: -; CDR3 protein: CAWSPIRESSYEQYF; CDR3 DNA: TGTGCCTGGAGTCCCATCCGGGAGTCCTCCTACGAGCAGTACTTC
V gene: TRBV6-5; J gene: TRBJ2-1; D gene: TRBD2; clone size: -; CDR3 protein: CASSFRLAGLNEQFF; CDR3 DNA: TGTGCCAGCAGTTTCCGACTAGCGGGTTTGAATGAGCAGTTCTTC
V gene: TRBV6-5; J gene: TRBJ1-5; D gene: -; clone size: -; CDR3 protein: CASSATGGPQHF; CDR3 DNA: TGTGCCAGCTCGGCTACGGGGGGACCCCAGCATTTT
V gene: TRBV27; J gene: TRBJ2-5; D gene: TRBD1; clone size: -; CDR3 protein: CASSLSVTGGQETQYF; CDR3 DNA: TGTGCCAGCAGTTTATCCGTCACAGGGGGCCAAGAGACCCAGTACTTC
V gene: TRBV15; J gene: TRBJ1-1; D gene: -; clone size: -; CDR3 protein: CATSTITGLNTEAFF; CDR3 DNA: TGTGCCACCAGCACGATCACAGGGTTGAACACTGAAGCTTTCTTT
V gene: TRBV29-1; J gene: TRBJ2-3; D gene: TRBD2; clone size: -; CDR3 protein: CSVEGSAGLSTDTQYF; CDR3 DNA: TGCAGCGTTGAAGGCTCAGCGGGACTAAGCACAGATACGCAGTATTTT
V gene: TRBV30; J gene: TRBJ2-1; D gene: TRBD2; clone size: -; CDR3 protein: CAWGGSGTRYNEQFF; CDR3 DNA: TGTGCCTGGGGCGGATCCGGGACTAGGTACAATGAGCAGTTCTTC
V gene: TRBV19; J gene: TRBJ2-1; D gene: TRBD1; clone size: once; CDR3 protein: CASSLFVGARGNEQFF; CDR3 DNA: TGTGCCAGTAGCCTCTTCGTGGGGGCCAGGGGGAATGAGCAGTTCTTC
V gene: TRBV29-1; J gene: TRBJ2-7; D gene: -; clone size: -; CDR3 protein: CSVVRSYEQYF; CDR3 DNA: TGCAGCGTTGTTAGGTCCTACGAGCAGTACTTC
V gene: TRBV29-1; J gene: TRBJ2-7; D gene: TRBD2; clone size: -; CDR3 protein: CSVEDLREGEYF; CDR3 DNA: TGCAGCGTTGAAGATCTGCGGGAGGGAGAGTACTTC
V gene: TRBV11-2; J gene: TRBJ2-1; D gene: -; clone size: -; CDR3 protein: CASSLVTNEQFF; CDR3 DNA: TGTGCCAGCAGCTTAGTTACGAATGAGCAGTTCTTC
V gene: TRBV19; J gene: TRBJ2-1; D gene: -; clone size: -; CDR3 protein: CASSPEGYNEQFF; CDR3 DNA: TGTGCCAGTAGCCCCGAAGGCTACAATGAGCAGTTCTTC
V gene: TRBV27; J gene: TRBJ2-1; D gene: -; clone size: -; CDR3 protein: CASSYTGTGQFF; CDR3 DNA: TGTGCCAGCAGTTACACCGGGACTGGGCAGTTCTTC
V gene: TRBV29-1; J gene: TRBJ2-7; D gene: -; clone size: -; CDR3 protein: CSVPPGPSLYEQYF; CDR3 DNA: TGCAGCGTTCCCCCTGGTCCTTCACTCTACGAGCAGTACTTC
V gene: TRBV24-1; J gene: TRBJ2-1; D gene: TRBD2; clone size: -; CDR3 protein: CATSASGRGGYNEQFF; CDR3 DNA: TGTGCCACCAGTGCTAGCGGGAGAGGGGGCTACAATGAGCAGTTCTTC
V gene: TRBV12-3/TRBV12-4; J gene: TRBJ2-1; D gene: TRBD2; clone size: -; CDR3 protein: CASSYGLAGSGEQFF; CDR3 DNA: TGTGCCAGCAGTTACGGACTAGCGGGATCGGGTGAGCAGTTCTTC
V gene: TRBV29-1; J gene: TRBJ2-1; D gene: -; clone size: few; CDR3 protein: CSVEVVVSYNEQFF; CDR3 DNA: TGCAGCGTTGAAGTGGTAGTCTCCTACAATGAGCAGTTCTTC
V gene: TRBV27; J gene: TRBJ1-1; D gene: -; clone size: once; CDR3 protein: CASSWDGMNTEAFF; CDR3 DNA: TGTGCCAGCAGTTGGGACGGGATGAACACTGAAGCTTTCTTT
V gene: TRBV20-1; J gene: TRBJ1-6; D gene: TRBD1; clone size: -; CDR3 protein: CSASTGVNSPLHF; CDR3 DNA: TGCAGTGCTAGCACAGGGGTTAATTCACCCCTCCACTTT
V gene: TRBV6-6; J gene: TRBJ2-7; D gene: TRBD1; clone size: -; CDR3 protein: CASSRTGGLYEQYF; CDR3 DNA: TGTGCCAGCAGTAGGACAGGCGGCCTGTACGAGCAGTACTTC
V gene: TRBV28; J gene: TRBJ2-2; D gene: -; clone size: -; CDR3 protein: CATTFQGANTGELFF; CDR3 DNA: TGTGCCACCACGTTCCAAGGGGCGAACACCGGGGAGCTGTTTTTT
V gene: TRBV2; J gene: TRBJ2-7; D gene: -; clone size: -; CDR3 protein: CASSGHEQYF; CDR3 DNA: TGTGCCAGCAGTGGGCACGAGCAGTACTTC
V gene: TRBV30; J gene: TRBJ2-7; D gene: TRBD1; clone size: -; CDR3 protein: CAWSPTGGGYKQYF; CDR3 DNA: TGTGCCTGGAGTCCCACAGGGGGTGGGTACAAGCAGTACTTC
V gene: TRBV29-1; J gene: TRBJ2-3; D gene: -; clone size: -; CDR3 protein: CSVVPTDTQYF; CDR3 DNA: TGCAGCGTTGTGCCTACAGATACGCAGTATTTT
V gene: TRBV5-5; J gene: TRBJ2-1; D gene: TRBD1; clone size: -; CDR3 protein: CASSPHVTGNNEQFF; CDR3 DNA: TGTGCCAGCAGCCCGCATGTGACAGGGAACAATGAGCAGTTCTTC
V gene: TRBV4-2; J gene: TRBJ2-2; D gene: -; clone size: -; CDR3 protein: CASSLGGAGELFF; CDR3 DNA: TGTGCCAGCAGCCTCGGTGGGGCCGGGGAGCTGTTTTTT
V gene: TRBV6-6; J gene: TRBJ2-1; D gene: TRBD2; clone size: -; CDR3 protein: CASTSGTSAYNEQFF; CDR3 DNA: TGTGCCAGCACCTCCGGGACTAGCGCATACAATGAGCAGTTCTTC
V gene: TRBV6-5; J gene: TRBJ1-6; D gene: -; clone size: -; CDR3 protein: CASSYSRDSPLHF; CDR3 DNA: TGTGCCAGCAGTTACTCGAGGGATTCACCCCTCCACTTT
V gene: TRBV6-5; J gene: TRBJ1-1; D gene: -; clone size: -; CDR3 protein: CASSYSRDLEAFF; CDR3 DNA: TGTGCCAGCAGTTACAGCAGGGACCTAGAAGCTTTCTTT
V gene: TRBV19; J gene: TRBJ2-3; D gene: -; clone size: -; CDR3 protein: CATSRDTQYF; CDR3 DNA: TGTGCCACCAGTAGGGATACGCAGTATTTT
V gene: TRBV4-2; J gene: TRBJ2-3; D gene: TRBD2; clone size: -; CDR3 protein: CASRSGTRSLGTDTQYF; CDR3 DNA: TGTGCCAGCCGCTCCGGGACTAGATCATTGGGTACAGATACGCAGTATTTT